The present entry profiles one T cell receptor beta chain with its context. At the DNA level, this CDR3 is encoded by other sequences in the same sample as well. Germline V gene sequence: CDR1 SGHRS, CDR2 YFSETQ. The ends lost 4 bases at V and 3 bases at J; junction bases unmatched: 6. The CDR3 sequence is 15 residues long. This sample was included in a study of blood T cell repertoires in COVID-19. Looking at the study overall: The samples span acute and convalescent COVID-19 from the United States, Italy and Spain.

TCRdb's copy holds only in-frame clones and misses some; the assay was immunoSEQ multiplex PCR. This table has tens of thousands of clones, approximately 90% appearing once. The rearrangement links TRBV5-1 to TRBJ2-7; 11 bases are shared with TRBD2. This TCR was recovered from a woman aged 60-75 years with COVID-19, enrolled during active disease. Input material: peripheral blood. The CDR3 loop is CASSLTGTSGYEQYF. In nucleotides, the CDR3 is TGCGCCAGCAGCCTGACCGGGACTAGCGGCTACGAGCAGTACTTC.